The entry that follows covers one T cell receptor beta chain sequence. This CDR3 region has 15 residues. Germline-derived CDR1 and CDR2 are LNHDA and SQIVND (reference sequence). Trimming shortened V by 7 bases and J by 0 bases, and 10 bases separated the two germline ends. This record comes from a study of control samples from healthy donors and cancer patients. Profiled with immunoSEQ multiplex PCR; TCRdb holds only in-frame clones, not every one. The sample lists 100,000 to 120,000 clones; 82% were seen once. This receptor was taken from a man between 18 and 29 years old in good health. The chain recombines TRBV19 with TRBJ2-6, with D unresolved. Sequences were obtained from blood. CDR3 loop: CASNARSSGANVLTF. Written as DNA, the CDR3 is TGTGCCAGTAATGCTCGGAGCTCTGGGGCCAACGTCCTGACTTTC.